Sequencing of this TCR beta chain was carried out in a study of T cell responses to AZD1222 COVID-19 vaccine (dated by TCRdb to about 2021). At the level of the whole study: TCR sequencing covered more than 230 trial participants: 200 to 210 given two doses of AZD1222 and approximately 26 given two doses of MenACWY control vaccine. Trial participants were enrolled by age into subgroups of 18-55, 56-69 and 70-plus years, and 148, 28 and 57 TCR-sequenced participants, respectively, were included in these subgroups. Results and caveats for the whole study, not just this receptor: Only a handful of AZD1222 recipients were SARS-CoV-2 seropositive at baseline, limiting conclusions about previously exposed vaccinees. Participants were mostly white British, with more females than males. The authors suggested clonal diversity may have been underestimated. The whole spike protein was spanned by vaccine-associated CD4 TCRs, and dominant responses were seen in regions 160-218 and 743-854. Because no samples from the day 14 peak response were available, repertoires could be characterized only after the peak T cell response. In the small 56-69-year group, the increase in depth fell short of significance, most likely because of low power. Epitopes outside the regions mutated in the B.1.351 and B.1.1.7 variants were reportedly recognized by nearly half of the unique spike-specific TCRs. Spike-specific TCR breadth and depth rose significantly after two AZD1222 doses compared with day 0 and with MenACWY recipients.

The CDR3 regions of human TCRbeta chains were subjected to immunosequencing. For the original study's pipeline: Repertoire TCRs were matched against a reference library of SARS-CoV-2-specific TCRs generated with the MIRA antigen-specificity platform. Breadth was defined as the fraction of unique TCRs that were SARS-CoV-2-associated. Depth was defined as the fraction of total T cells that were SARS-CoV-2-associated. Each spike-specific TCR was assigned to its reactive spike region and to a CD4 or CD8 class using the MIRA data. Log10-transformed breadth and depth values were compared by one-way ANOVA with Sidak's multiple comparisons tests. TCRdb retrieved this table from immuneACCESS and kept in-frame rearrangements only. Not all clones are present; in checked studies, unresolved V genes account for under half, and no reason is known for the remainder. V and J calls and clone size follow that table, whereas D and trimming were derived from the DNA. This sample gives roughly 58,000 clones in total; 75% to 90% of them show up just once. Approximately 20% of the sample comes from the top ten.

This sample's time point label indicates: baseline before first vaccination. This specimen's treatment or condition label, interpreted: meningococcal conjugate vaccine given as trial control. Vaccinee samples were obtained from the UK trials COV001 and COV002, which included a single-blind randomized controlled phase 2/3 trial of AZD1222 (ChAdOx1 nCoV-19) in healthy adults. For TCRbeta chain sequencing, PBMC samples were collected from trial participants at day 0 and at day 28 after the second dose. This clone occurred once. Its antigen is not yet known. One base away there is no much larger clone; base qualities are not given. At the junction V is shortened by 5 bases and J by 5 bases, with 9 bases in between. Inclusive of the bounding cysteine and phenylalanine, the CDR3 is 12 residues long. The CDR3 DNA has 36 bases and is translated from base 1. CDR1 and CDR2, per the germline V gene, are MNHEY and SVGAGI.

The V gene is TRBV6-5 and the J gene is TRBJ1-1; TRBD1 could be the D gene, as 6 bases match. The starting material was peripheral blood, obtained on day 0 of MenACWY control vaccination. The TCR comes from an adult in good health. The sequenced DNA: TGTGCCAGCAGTCACCAGGGGACTGAAGCTTTCTTT. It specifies CASSHQGTEAFF.